These 19 T cell receptor beta chains originate from one sample sequenced in a study of T cell changes during pregnancy in multiple sclerosis (dated by TCRdb to between 2018 and 2021). Receptor amplification or capture employed the immunoSEQ multiplex PCR assay. Held by TCRdb, this immuneACCESS table contains in-frame sequences only and omits some clones. Under half of the omission traces to an unresolved V gene where checked; the cause of the rest is unknown. The sample table contains roughly 99,000 clones; only one count was recorded for 92% of them. Roughly 2.1% of the sample lies in the top ten. The sample in question was peripheral blood, obtained after pregnancy. Every receptor here comes from a female donor in good health, enrolled as a control in a pregnancy study.

The V and J genes are TRBV9 and TRBJ2-3; no firm D call. Germline CDR1 and CDR2: SGDLS and YYNGEE. This CDR3 contains 12 residues. V lost 4 bases to trimming and J lost 4 bases, with 7 bases between them. The CDR3 spells CASSPPADTQYF. For the CDR3, the DNA is TGTGCCAGCAGCCCCCCGGCAGATACGCAGTATTTT.

The chain is built from TRBV2 and TRBJ1-1; D is perhaps TRBD1 (6 bases). Trimming removed 7 bases from V and 2 bases from J, with 14 bases in between. Germline-derived CDR1 and CDR2 are SNHLY and FYNNEI. The CDR3 spans 14 residues. CDR3 sequence: CASKLGGQNTEAFF. In DNA, the CDR3 is TGTGCCAGCAAGTTGGGGGGGCAAAACACTGAAGCTTTCTTT.

The chain joins TRBV2 to TRBJ2-3, with D possibly being TRBD2 (6 bases). Germline CDR1 reads SNHLY; CDR2 reads FYNNEI. The V gene lost 8 bases and the J gene lost 0 bases, with 15 bases spanning the gap. The CDR3 extends over 15 amino acids. CDR3 DNA: TGTGCCAGCTTACCCGAGCGGGCAAGCACAGATACGCAGTATTTT. Translated: CASLPERASTDTQYF.

The V and J genes are TRBV5-6 and TRBJ1-2; D might be TRBD1 (5 bases). This CDR3 has 13 amino acids. Trimming took off 2 bases at V and 7 bases at J, with 12 bases between the two ends. CDR1 and CDR2 (germline): SGHDT, YYEEEE. As DNA, the CDR3 is TGTGCCAGCAGCTTAGGTTGGGGCGGTGGCTACACCTTC. Translated: CASSLGWGGGYTF. Filled out from reference TRBV5-6 and TRBJ1-2, the complete variable domain reads DAGVTQSPTHLIKTRGQQVTLRCSPKSGHDTVSWYQQALGQGPQFIFQYYEEEERQRGNFPDRFSGHQFPNYSSELNVNALLLGDSALYLCASSLGWGGGYTFGSGTRLTVV.

V is TRBV30 and J is TRBJ1-2; no firm D call. The CDR3 length is 13 residues. V lost 3 bases, J lost 5 bases, and 13 bases lay in between. Germline CDR1 GTSNPN, CDR2 SVGIG (reference sequence). CDR3 bases: TGTGCCTGGAGGGAGGGTCGGGGTTATGGCTACACCTTC. This sequence encodes CAWREGRGYGYTF.

The V and J genes are TRBV7-6 and TRBJ1-1, with D maybe TRBD1 (5 bases). The ends were cut back, 5 bases at V and 4 bases at J, with 8 bases in the middle. Per germline, CDR1 SGHVS and CDR2 FNYEAQ. The CDR3 runs 12 residues. CDR3 DNA sequence: TGTGCCAGCAGCACCACAGGCACTGAAGCTTTCTTT. Translation gives CASSTTGTEAFF. Filled out from reference TRBV7-6 and TRBJ1-1, the complete variable domain reads GAGVSQSPRYKVTKRGQDVALRCDPISGHVSLYWYRQALGQGPEFLTYFNYEAQQDKSGLPNDRFSAERPEGSISTLTIQRTEQRDSAMYRCASSTTGTEAFFGQGTRLTVV.

This chain uses TRBV6-5 with TRBJ1-4; 10 positions agree with TRBD1. J lost 8 bases, V lost 2 bases, and 8 bases had no gene match. The length of the CDR3 is 16 residues. Germline V gene data show CDR1 as MNHEY and CDR2 as SVGAGI. CDR3 DNA: TGTGCCAGCAGTTACCTAGGACAGGGGGATACGGAAAAACTGTTTTTT. Translated: CASSYLGQGDTEKLFF.

The chain links TRBV5-6 to TRBJ1-2; no definite D call. Germline assignment: CDR1 SGHDT and CDR2 YYEEEE. Trimming took 4 bases from V and 4 from J, leaving 11 bases between them. This CDR3 has 13 residues. The chain's CDR3 is CASSPGGIYGYTF. CDR3 DNA: TGTGCCAGCAGCCCGGGCGGGATCTATGGCTACACCTTC.

The gene calls are TRBV11-2 and TRBJ2-1, with a possible D match to TRBD1 (5 bases). CDR3 length: 18 amino acids. V was cut by 5 bases and J by 2 bases, with 22 bases left in between. Germline V CDR1 and CDR2: SGHAT, FQNNGV. The chain's CDR3 is CASSATSLSRGPYNEQFF. In DNA, the CDR3 is TGTGCCAGCAGCGCTACCTCCTTGAGTAGGGGTCCCTACAATGAGCAGTTCTTC.

The genes are TRBV18 and TRBJ2-7; D is perhaps TRBD1 (6 bases). There are 16 residues in the CDR3. Germline assignment: CDR1 KGHSH and CDR2 LQKENI. With 2 bases removed from V and 5 bases from J, the gap between germline ends came to 19 bases. The CDR3 spells CASSPGFTGSPHEQYF. The CDR3 nucleotides read TGTGCCAGCTCACCAGGTTTTACAGGGAGTCCCCACGAGCAGTACTTC.

The V call is TRBV29-1, the J call TRBJ2-7; 10 nucleotides agree with TRBD1. CDR1 is SQVTM, CDR2 ANQGSEA, per germline. This CDR3 contains 14 residues. V lost 4 bases and J lost 1; bases outside the gene matches: 4. The CDR3 sequence: CSVAGTGESYEQYF. DNA of the CDR3: TGCAGCGTTGCCGGGACAGGGGAGTCCTACGAGCAGTACTTC.

This sequence joins TRBV10-1 and TRBJ1-1, with D unclear. The length of the CDR3 is 13 residues. Deletions cut 6 bases from V and 1 base from J, with 9 bases between. Germline V CDR1 and CDR2: WNHNN, SYGVQD (reference sequence). CDR3 nucleotides: TGCGCCAGCAGCACGAGTTCGAACACTGAAGCTTTCTTT. Translation gives CASSTSSNTEAFF.

This rearrangement joins TRBV29-1 to TRBJ2-7; 8 bases line up with TRBD1. The CDR3 extends over 13 amino acids. Germline V CDR1 and CDR2: SQVTM, ANQGSEA. V shed 7 bases, J shed 0 bases, and the junction held 5 bases outside the gene matches. The CDR3 spells CSASGQGSYEQYF. CDR3 DNA: TGCAGCGCCAGTGGACAGGGCTCCTACGAGCAGTACTTC.

V gene TRBV11-2 combines with J gene TRBJ2-7, with a tentative D call TRBD2 (6 bases). V was pared by 0 bases and J by 6 bases, with 12 bases between. This CDR3 contains 14 residues. Germline lookup yields CDR1 SGHAT and CDR2 FQNNGV. The CDR3 DNA is TGTGCCAGCAGCTTAGAGGTGGGAGCGGGCGAGCAGTACTTC. It translates to CASSLEVGAGEQYF.

The chain couples TRBV5-5 to TRBJ1-5, with unresolved D. Germline lookup yields CDR1 SGHKS and CDR2 YYEKEE (reference sequence). The CDR3 runs to 14 residues. With 0 bases removed from V and 1 base from J, the gap between germline ends came to 5 bases. The CDR3 protein is CASSLEHSNQPQHF. The CDR3 nucleotides read TGTGCCAGCAGCTTGGAACACAGCAATCAGCCCCAGCATTTT.

The chain employs TRBV4-2 and TRBJ2-2; TRBD2 aligns across 12 bases. Trimming at V came to 4 bases and at J to 2 bases, leaving 8 bases not matched to a gene. Germline-derived CDR1 and CDR2 are LGHNA and YNFKEQ. The CDR3 totals 18 residues. CDR3: CASSPGPGLAGNTGELFF. The DNA of the CDR3 is TGTGCCAGCAGCCCGGGTCCGGGACTAGCGGGTAACACCGGGGAGCTGTTTTTT.

The chain recombines TRBV9 with TRBJ2-7; 8 nucleotides match TRBD2. Germline CDR1 is SGDLS and CDR2 is YYNGEE. The CDR3 is 17 amino acids. Trimming took 2 bases from V and 3 from J; bases not matched to a gene: 13. The CDR3 DNA sequence: TGTGCCAGCAGCGTGGAAGCAGCGGGAGTAACTATCTACGAGCAGTACTTC. Translation: CASSVEAAGVTIYEQYF. Together with reference TRBV9 and TRBJ2-7, the CDR3 gives the full variable domain: DSGVTQTPKHLITATGQRVTLRCSPRSGDLSVYWYQQSLDQGLQFLIQYYNGEERAKGNILERFSAQQFPDLHSELNLSSLELGDSALYFCASSVEAAGVTIYEQYFGPGTRLTVT.

V and J are TRBV10-3 and TRBJ2-3; no firm D call. Germline-derived CDR1 and CDR2 are ENHRY and SYGVKD. Trimming removed 0 bases at V and 0 bases at J, with 4 bases between. The CDR3 is 14 amino acids. For the CDR3, the DNA is TGTGCCATCAGTGAGTCGGCCAGCACAGATACGCAGTATTTT. This sequence encodes CAISESASTDTQYF.

V and J are TRBV28 and TRBJ1-5; no clear D. Trimming took 6 bases from V and 0 from J, leaving 9 bases between them. The V gene's germline CDR1 is MDHEN and CDR2 SYDVKM. The CDR3 covers 14 residues. This CDR3 is CASSPPYSNQPQHF. CDR3 bases: TGTGCCAGCAGCCCCCCTTATAGCAATCAGCCCCAGCATTTT.